This T cell receptor beta chain was recovered during a study of cytomegalovirus exposure and HLA in healthy donors. General study points: Rare TCR sequences predominated, though certain public TCRs were found in many donors. The classifier reportedly diagnosed cytomegalovirus status with high specificity and sensitivity.

Using immunoSEQ multiplex PCR, the repertoire was profiled, and TCRdb retains in-frame clones only, with some absent. The profile shows under 75,000 clones, just under 95% of them singletons. Looked up from germline, CDR1 is MGHDK and CDR2 is SYGVNS. The CDR3 has 15 amino acids. V lost 1 base, J lost 5 bases, and 14 bases lay in between. A word on this clone: Its antigen is undetermined.

The source of this sequence is a young woman in good health and CMV-seropositive. The sequenced sample was PBMCs. The chain carries TRBV25-1 and TRBJ2-5; a possible D gene is TRBD2 (6 bases). The DNA of the CDR3 is TGTGCCAGCAGTGAATTCCTCGGAGGGCTCGAGACCCAGTACTTC. Protein sequence: CASSEFLGGLETQYF.